This T cell receptor (beta chain) is drawn from a study of blood T cell repertoires in COVID-19. Participants were aged roughly 18 to 90 years from some 24 US areas. Cohorts were assigned according to the clinical history that participants reported. The CDR3 totals 14 residues. The germline CDR1 and CDR2 sequences are GTSNPN and SVGIG (reference sequence). The V end was cut by 8 bases, the J end by 1 base, with 14 bases between. This table comes from immunoSEQ multiplex PCR, and its TCRdb copy is limited to in-frame clones, with some not included. Of roughly 200,000 clones in the sample, roughly 84% are singletons; the top ten hold about 3.3%.

The sequencing input was PBMCs or T cells enriched from blood (not recorded which). The chain employs TRBV30 and TRBJ1-4; D is unclear. This TCR was recovered from a woman between 25 and 40 years old who had been exposed to COVID-19. Written as DNA, the CDR3 is TGTGCCGGGGAAAACAGCGGAACTAATGAAAAACTGTTTTTT. This gives the protein CAGENSGTNEKLFF. Based on the CDR3 plus reference TRBV30 and TRBJ1-4, the full variable domain is SQTIHQWPATLVQPVGSPLSLECTVEGTSNPNLYWYRQAAGRGLQLLFYSVGIGQISSEVPQNLSASRPQDRQFILSSKKLLLSDSGFYLCAGENSGTNEKLFFGSGTQLSVL.